This TCR beta chain derives from a study of cytomegalovirus exposure and HLA in healthy donors. On the study more broadly: Earlier results showed some 120 million unique TCR beta sequences derived from about 179 million T cells. Most genotyped donors, over 70% of 398, had Caucasian-associated genetic ancestry.

The study's findings and limits: Productive rates of about 87% or about 30% were seen for most TCR beta V segments in an earlier analysis.

Use of 60 Vbeta and 13 Jbeta primers characterized the PCR. Profiled with immunoSEQ multiplex PCR; TCRdb holds only in-frame clones, not every one. Of just over 70,000 clones detected, over 70% appear once; the ten largest clones hold about an eighth. About this clone: Its antigen is still unknown.

V was clipped by 4 bases and J by 4 bases, with 13 bases between them. There are 13 residues in the CDR3. Germline V lookup: CDR1 SQVTM, CDR2 ANQGSEA. Unrecorded immune exposure was likely among donors, who were nominally healthy when sampled. V is TRBV29-1 and J is TRBJ1-2; D gene uncertain. Source material: PBMCs. The receptor comes from a human donor in good health. CDR3 nucleotide sequence: TGCAGCGTTGGGCCTCTCGATCCCTATGGCTACACCTTC. It codes for CSVGPLDPYGYTF. The whole variable domain, filled in from reference TRBV29-1 and TRBJ1-2, reads SAVISQKPSRDICQRGTSLTIQCQVDSQVTMMFWYRQQPGQSLTLIATANQGSEATYESGFVIDKFPISRPNLTFSTLTVSNMSPEDSSIYLCSVGPLDPYGYTFGSGTRLTVV.